Below, 25 T cell receptor beta chains from the same sample are listed, as sequenced in a study of blood T cell repertoires in COVID-19. Method: immunoSEQ multiplex PCR; TCRdb's copy keeps in-frame clones and lacks some. The data show a few hundred thousand clones, 85% to 90% seen once. Sequencing was performed on PBMCs or T cells enriched from blood (not recorded which). Receptor source: an older woman who had recovered from COVID-19.

The chain carries TRBV28 and TRBJ2-4, with 10 bases lining up with TRBD2. Germline assignment: CDR1 MDHEN and CDR2 SYDVKM. The CDR3 has 14 residues. The V and J ends lost 8 bases and 8 bases, in that order; junction bases with no gene match: 9. The CDR3 nucleotides are TGTGCCAGCGGTACCCCTAGCGGGAGTTACATTCAGTACTTC. This gives the protein CASGTPSGSYIQYF.

The chain carries TRBV28 and TRBJ1-3, with a tentative D call TRBD1 (6 bases). The germline CDR1 and CDR2 sequences are MDHEN and SYDVKM. V lost 3 bases, J lost 0 bases, and 9 bases lay in between. This CDR3 has 15 residues. The DNA of the CDR3 is TGTGCCAGCAGTTTGGGGGCCGACTCTGGAAACACCATATATTTT. Its translation is CASSLGADSGNTIYF.

This clone was counted once. The CDR3 nucleotides are TGTGCCAGCAGCCAAGGACTCAACACCGGGGAGCTGTTTTTT. Translation gives CASSQGLNTGELFF. V usage is TRBV3-1 (or the pseudogene TRBV3-2) and J usage is TRBJ2-2; D uncertain. Trimming took 1 base from V and 2 from J, leaving 5 bases between them. This CDR3 has 14 residues. Germline V gives CDR1 LGHDT, CDR2 YNNKEL (reference sequence).

The genes are TRBV6-5 and TRBJ1-2, with D uncertain. CDR3 size: 12 residues. V was cut by 0 bases and J by 8 bases, with 7 bases left in between. Germline CDR1 MNHEY, CDR2 SVGAGI. CDR3 DNA sequence: TGTGCCAGCAGTTACTCCGGGTGGGGCTACACCTTC. It yields the protein CASSYSGWGYTF.

This chain connects TRBV19 to TRBJ2-2; D might be TRBD1 (5 bases). Trimming removed 9 bases from V and 6 bases from J, with 11 bases in between. This CDR3 contains 12 residues. Germline CDR1 reads LNHDA; CDR2 reads SQIVND (reference sequence). This chain's CDR3 is CASRQGAGELFF. CDR3 in DNA: TGTGCCAGCCGCCAGGGCGCCGGGGAGCTGTTTTTT.

The rearrangement joins TRBV5-4 to TRBJ2-6, with D tentatively TRBD2 (5 bases). CDR1 and CDR2 from the germline V gene are SGHNT and YYREEE (reference sequence). This CDR3 comprises 16 residues. V lost 4 bases and J 0 bases, leaving 11 bases between the germline ends. The CDR3 region is CASSPRANSGANVLTF. Written as DNA, the CDR3 is TGTGCCAGCAGCCCGAGGGCCAACTCTGGGGCCAACGTCCTGACTTTC.

V and J are TRBV5-1 and TRBJ1-5; perhaps TRBD1 as D (6 bases). Germline V gives CDR1 SGHRS, CDR2 YFSETQ. The length of the CDR3 is 16 residues. V lost 0 bases, J lost 5 bases, and 15 bases lay in between. CDR3 protein: CASSLEGRGNDQPQHF. CDR3 DNA: TGCGCCAGCAGCTTGGAGGGAAGGGGGAACGATCAGCCCCAGCATTTT.

CDR3: CARTSGGENTGELFF. The CDR3 nucleotides are TGTGCCCGGACTAGCGGGGGGGAGAACACCGGGGAGCTGTTTTTT. The chain has TRBV30 and TRBJ2-2; TRBD2 matches at 15 bases. The CDR3 spans 15 residues. The germline gives CDR1 GTSNPN, CDR2 SVGIG (reference sequence). Germline trimming cut 8 bases from V and 1 base from J; bases unmatched to any gene: 2. Full variable domain (remainder filled in from reference TRBV30 and TRBJ2-2): SQTIHQWPATLVQPVGSPLSLECTVEGTSNPNLYWYRQAAGRGLQLLFYSVGIGQISSEVPQNLSASRPQDRQFILSSKKLLLSDSGFYLCARTSGGENTGELFFGEGSRLTVL.

This chain connects TRBV2 to TRBJ1-1; D is possibly TRBD1 (6 bases). V shed 5 bases and J shed 1 base, with 11 bases lying between them. Germline values: CDR1 SNHLY, CDR2 FYNNEI. The CDR3 sequence is 14 residues long. The CDR3 loop is CASSLDRSNTEAFF. Written as DNA, the CDR3 is TGTGCCAGCAGTCTAGACAGGTCGAACACTGAAGCTTTCTTT.

The chain is built from TRBV2 and TRBJ2-1, with 7 bases that match TRBD2. The trim removed 7 bases at V and 7 bases at J, leaving 13 bases unmatched. CDR3 size: 15 residues. The germline gives CDR1 SNHLY, CDR2 FYNNEI. CDR3 loop: CASIKDSPGGNEQFF. The CDR3 region has the DNA TGTGCCAGCATTAAGGACTCCCCGGGAGGTAATGAGCAGTTCTTC.

The chain links TRBV25-1 to TRBJ1-5; 7 bases match TRBD1. The germline CDR1 and CDR2 sequences are MGHDK and SYGVNS. There are 14 residues in the CDR3. Losses at the gene ends were 8 bases for V and 7 bases for J; bases not matched to a gene: 11. The CDR3 sequence: CASQGQTSGQPQHF. CDR3 nucleotides: TGTGCCAGCCAGGGACAGACTTCTGGACAGCCCCAGCATTTT.

This sequence joins TRBV5-6 and TRBJ2-7; 8 bases are shared with TRBD1. Trimming removed 6 bases from V and 2 bases from J; junction bases left unmatched: 7. In germline, CDR1 is SGHDT, CDR2 YYEEEE. The CDR3 covers 14 residues. The CDR3 region has the DNA TGTGCCAGCATGATTGGCAGGGGGCCCTACGAGCAGTACTTC. This gives the protein CASMIGRGPYEQYF.

The chain carries TRBV5-6 and TRBJ2-1; 10 positions match TRBD2. J gave up 5 bases and V 3 bases, and 8 bases lay outside the gene matches. The CDR3 runs 16 residues. Germline loops: CDR1 SGHDT, CDR2 YYEEEE. The CDR3 is CASSYPLAGENNEQFF. The CDR3 DNA reads TGTGCCAGCAGCTACCCGCTAGCGGGAGAAAACAATGAGCAGTTCTTC. Together with reference TRBV5-6 and TRBJ2-1, the CDR3 gives the full variable domain: DAGVTQSPTHLIKTRGQQVTLRCSPKSGHDTVSWYQQALGQGPQFIFQYYEEEERQRGNFPDRFSGHQFPNYSSELNVNALLLGDSALYLCASSYPLAGENNEQFFGPGTRLTVL.

CDR3 residues: CASSPGTVEYEQYF. The DNA of the CDR3 is TGTGCCAGCTCACCAGGGACAGTTGAGTACGAGCAGTACTTC. This chain uses TRBV18 with TRBJ2-7, with 7 bases matching TRBD1. Germline loops: CDR1 KGHSH, CDR2 LQKENI. The trim removed 2 bases at V and 4 bases at J, leaving 5 bases unmatched. The CDR3 is made up of 14 amino acids.

The V call is TRBV7-3, the J call TRBJ1-5; D possibly corresponds to TRBD1 (5 bases). With 2 bases removed from V and 9 bases from J, the gap between germline ends came to 11 bases. Germline V gene lookup returns CDR1 SGHTA and CDR2 FQGTGA. The CDR3 totals 13 residues. The CDR3 coding sequence is TGTGCCAGCAGCTTACAGGGCTCAGCGCCCCAGCATTTT. Protein sequence: CASSLQGSAPQHF.

The CDR3 DNA reads as TGCGCCAGCAGCCCTGGGACAGGGGGCACAGATACGCAGTATTTT. The encoded protein is CASSPGTGGTDTQYF. V usage is TRBV5-1 and J usage is TRBJ2-3, with 10 positions matching TRBD1. The V gene's germline CDR1 is SGHRS and CDR2 YFSETQ. This CDR3 region has 15 residues. The J segment lost 1 base and the V segment lost 4 bases, leaving 3 bases of the junction unmatched.

The CDR3: CASRTPSTDTQYF. Here the CDR3 DNA reads TGCGCCAGCAGGACACCAAGCACAGATACGCAGTATTTT. This chain uses TRBV5-1 with TRBJ2-3; D remains unclear. Trimming took off 5 bases at V and 0 bases at J, with 7 bases between the two ends. Germline lookup yields CDR1 SGHRS and CDR2 YFSETQ. The CDR3 covers 13 residues.

The genes are TRBV11-3 and TRBJ2-1, with TRBD2 matching over 9 bases. CDR1 is SGHNT, CDR2 YENEEA, per germline. V was pared by 4 bases and J by 4 bases, with 5 bases of the junction left unmatched. There are 15 residues in the CDR3. CDR3 coding DNA: TGTGCCAGCAGCTGGAGTAGCGGGGGTTACAATGAGCAGTTCTTC. As protein: CASSWSSGGYNEQFF.

The chain employs TRBV20-1 and TRBJ1-1; 7 nucleotides agree with TRBD1. Looked up from germline, CDR1 is DFQATT and CDR2 is SNEGSKA (reference sequence). The CDR3 extends over 11 amino acids. V gave up 6 bases and J gave up 6 bases; unmatched junction bases: 4. In DNA, the CDR3 is TGCAGTGCGACAGGGATAGCTGAAGCTTTCTTT. Translating it yields CSATGIAEAFF.

J is TRBJ2-1 and V is TRBV18, with 8 bases fitting TRBD2. Germline CDR1 reads KGHSH; CDR2 reads LQKENI. This CDR3 is built from 15 residues. J was trimmed by 5 bases and V by 6 bases; bases with no gene match: 9. The CDR3 coding sequence is TGTGCCAGCTCTCGCGGGAGGCACCCTGACAATGAGCAGTTCTTC. Amino acid sequence: CASSRGRHPDNEQFF.

This clone was seen a handful of times. This chain links TRBV5-1 with TRBJ1-6; 7 bases line up with TRBD1. Looked up from germline, CDR1 is SGHRS and CDR2 is YFSETQ. J lost 8 bases, V lost 4 bases, and 9 bases had no gene match. The CDR3 totals 15 residues. For the CDR3, the DNA is TGCGCCAGCAGCCAAGGGACAGATGGCCATTCACCCCTCCACTTT. Residues: CASSQGTDGHSPLHF.

This rearrangement joins TRBV27 to TRBJ1-2, with 10 positions matching TRBD1. This CDR3 region has 13 residues. Germline trimming cut 5 bases from V and 6 bases from J; bases unmatched to any gene: 3. Germline CDR1 MNHEY, CDR2 SMNVEV (reference sequence). The CDR3 region is CASSETGGDGYTF. The CDR3 region has the DNA TGTGCCAGCAGTGAGACAGGGGGCGATGGCTACACCTTC.

This clone was detected a few times. The rearrangement links TRBV2 to TRBJ2-3, with a tentative D call TRBD2 (6 bases). The CDR3 is 14 amino acids. Germline CDR1 reads SNHLY; CDR2 reads FYNNEI. The V end lost 6 bases, the J end lost 0 bases, and 10 bases lay between the germline ends. The CDR3 sequence is CASSYSGSTDTQYF. CDR3 coding DNA: TGTGCCAGCAGCTATAGCGGTAGCACAGATACGCAGTATTTT.

The rearrangement links TRBV10-3 to TRBJ1-5; weak D call: TRBD1 (6 bases). The germline V gene has CDR1 ENHRY and CDR2 SYGVKD. V shed 7 bases and J shed 3 bases, with 16 bases lying between them. The CDR3 is 15 amino acids. CDR3 DNA sequence: TGTGCCATCAAGGCCGGGGAGGGGGACAATCAGCCCCAGCATTTT. This encodes CAIKAGEGDNQPQHF.

The chain joins TRBV5-4 to TRBJ1-1; TRBD1 matches at 9 bases. V was clipped by 4 bases and J by 8 bases; unmatched bases: 9. The germline CDR1 and CDR2 sequences are SGHNT and YYREEE (reference sequence). CDR3 length: 14 residues. The CDR3 DNA reads as TGTGCCAGCAGCCAGGGACAGGGTTCGACAGAAGCTTTCTTT. It is translated as CASSQGQGSTEAFF. The complete variable domain, with remaining parts taken from reference TRBV5-4 and TRBJ1-1, reads ETGVTQSPTHLIKTRGQQVTLRCSSQSGHNTVSWYQQALGQGPQFIFQYYREEENGRGNFPPRFSGLQFPNYSSELNVNALELDDSALYLCASSQGQGSTEAFFGQGTRLTVV.